Each of the 25 T cell receptor beta chains below was sequenced from the same sample in a study of somatic mutations in cytotoxic T cells in rheumatoid arthritis. Using immunoSEQ multiplex PCR, the repertoire was profiled, and TCRdb retains in-frame clones only, with some absent. This table has 9,500 to 13,000 clones, roughly 85% appearing once. Sequencing used CD8+ T cells sorted from blood. These receptors were taken from an adult with rheumatoid arthritis.

This chain connects TRBV7-2 to TRBJ1-2; 7 bases fit TRBD1. The germline gives CDR1 SGHTA, CDR2 FQGNSA. The CDR3 is 14 amino acids. J lost 5 bases, V lost 1 base, and 4 bases had no gene match. Here the CDR3 DNA reads TGTGCCAGCAGCTTAGTTGCAGGGGGGTATGGCTACACCTTC. Amino acids: CASSLVAGGYGYTF.

The chain has TRBV29-1 and TRBJ2-7; possibly TRBD1 or TRBD2 for D (5 bases each). The CDR3 totals 12 residues. Germline V lookup: CDR1 SQVTM, CDR2 ANQGSEA. With 5 bases removed from V and 3 bases from J, the gap between germline ends came to 11 bases. The CDR3 region has the DNA TGCAGCGTTTCCGGGACGGACTACGAGCAGTACTTC. Translating gives CSVSGTDYEQYF.

The rearrangement links TRBV25-1 to TRBJ2-7; D is undetermined. This CDR3 is built from 14 residues. V gave up 4 bases and J gave up 3 bases, with 13 bases separating them. CDR1 is MGHDK, CDR2 SYGVNS, per germline. The CDR3 here is CASSVENGVYEQYF. In DNA form, the CDR3 reads TGTGCCAGCAGTGTAGAAAACGGAGTCTACGAGCAGTACTTC.

In DNA form, the CDR3 reads TGTGCCAGCATTCCGGGACAGGGGTTTTACAATGAGCAGTTCTTC. It yields the protein CASIPGQGFYNEQFF. This chain links TRBV27 with TRBJ2-1; 10 nucleotides match TRBD1. There are 15 residues in the CDR3. Germline assignment: CDR1 MNHEY and CDR2 SMNVEV (reference sequence). Trimming cost V 7 bases and J 4 bases; bases outside gene matches: 7.

This sequence joins TRBV5-5 and TRBJ2-7; D is ambiguous. Germline CDR1 and CDR2: SGHKS and YYEKEE (reference sequence). Trimming cost V 0 bases and J 3 bases, with 13 bases left between them. The CDR3 has 15 residues. CDR3 sequence (DNA): TGTGCCAGCAGCTTGGATCCAGAACCCTACTACGAGCAGTACTTC. It yields the protein CASSLDPEPYYEQYF.

V and J are TRBV5-4 and TRBJ1-2; no clear D gene. This CDR3 region has 14 residues. Trimming removed 3 bases at V and 0 bases at J, with 9 bases between. Germline V gene sequence: CDR1 SGHNT, CDR2 YYREEE (reference sequence). The CDR3 DNA reads TGTGCCAGCAGCTCTCTTCACGCTAACTATGGCTACACCTTC. This codes for CASSSLHANYGYTF. The whole variable domain, filled in from reference TRBV5-4 and TRBJ1-2, reads ETGVTQSPTHLIKTRGQQVTLRCSSQSGHNTVSWYQQALGQGPQFIFQYYREEENGRGNFPPRFSGLQFPNYSSELNVNALELDDSALYLCASSSLHANYGYTFGSGTRLTVV.

The chain combines TRBV7-2 with TRBJ1-5; 9 bases are a match to TRBD1. The V gene's germline CDR1 is SGHTA and CDR2 FQGNSA. The CDR3 length is 16 residues. V shed 1 base, J shed 5 bases, and the junction held 6 bases outside the gene matches. The CDR3 DNA follows: TGTGCCAGCAGCTTAGTGACAGGGGGTGGTGATCAGCCCCAGCATTTT. Translating it yields CASSLVTGGGDQPQHF.

This sequence joins TRBV7-9 and TRBJ2-3; D ambiguous. Germline values: CDR1 SEHNR, CDR2 FQNEAQ (reference sequence). V shed 1 base and J shed 7 bases, with 6 bases lying between them. The CDR3 extends over 12 amino acids. The CDR3 bases are TGTGCCAGCAGCTTAGATAGTTATACGCAGTATTTT. Its translation: CASSLDSYTQYF.

The chain couples TRBV9 to TRBJ2-7; D might be TRBD1 (6 bases). Germline lookup yields CDR1 SGDLS and CDR2 YYNGEE. The CDR3 is 16 residues long. The V gene lost 4 bases and the J gene lost 1 base, with 18 bases spanning the gap. This CDR3 is CASSHSVRGGSYEQYF. In DNA form, the CDR3 reads TGTGCCAGCAGCCATTCGGTTAGAGGGGGATCCTACGAGCAGTACTTC. The complete variable domain, with remaining parts taken from reference TRBV9 and TRBJ2-7, reads DSGVTQTPKHLITATGQRVTLRCSPRSGDLSVYWYQQSLDQGLQFLIQYYNGEERAKGNILERFSAQQFPDLHSELNLSSLELGDSALYFCASSHSVRGGSYEQYFGPGTRLTVT.

This chain links TRBV5-6 with TRBJ2-5; possible D gene TRBD1, 5 bases. The V end was cut by 2 bases, the J end by 3 bases, with 8 bases between. The CDR3 runs 13 residues. Germline lookup yields CDR1 SGHDT and CDR2 YYEEEE. The CDR3 spells CASSFDSEETQYF. Here the CDR3 DNA reads TGTGCCAGCAGCTTTGACAGTGAAGAGACCCAGTACTTC.

This chain links TRBV4-3 with TRBJ1-5; no firm D call. From germline, CDR1 is LGHNA and CDR2 YSLEER. CDR3 size: 14 residues. The V end lost 0 bases, the J end lost 5 bases, and 8 bases lay between the germline ends. The CDR3 coding sequence is TGCGCCAGCAGCCAAGATACGGGGTATCAGCCCCAGCATTTT. This translates into CASSQDTGYQPQHF.

The chain employs TRBV5-8 and TRBJ2-7; D not certain. The CDR3 has 14 amino acids. CDR1 and CDR2 (germline): SGHTS, YDEGEE. The germline V and J ends were trimmed by 3 bases and 2 bases, with 12 bases remaining between them. CDR3 loop: CASSWPRKTYEQYF. The CDR3 DNA sequence: TGTGCCAGCAGCTGGCCGAGGAAAACCTACGAGCAGTACTTC.

J is TRBJ2-1 and V is TRBV29-1; D unresolved. Trimming took 6 bases from V and 0 from J, leaving 9 bases between them. Germline V gene data show CDR1 as SQVTM and CDR2 as ANQGSEA. This CDR3 has 13 residues. Here the CDR3 reads CSVIRSSYNEQFF. In nucleotides, the CDR3 is TGCAGCGTGATACGGAGCTCCTACAATGAGCAGTTCTTC.

The chain carries TRBV11-3 and TRBJ2-1; 8 bases match TRBD2. The germline gives CDR1 SGHNT, CDR2 YENEEA. Trimming took 5 bases from V and 5 from J; bases not matched to a gene: 8. The CDR3 extends over 15 amino acids. For the CDR3, the DNA is TGTGCCAGCAGCCCCTCCCCACTAGCGGACAATGAGCAGTTCTTC. The encoded protein is CASSPSPLADNEQFF.

This clone was seen once. V usage is TRBV7-2 and J usage is TRBJ2-1, with 7 bases identical to TRBD2. From germline, CDR1 is SGHTA and CDR2 FQGNSA. Germline trimming cut 3 bases from V and 4 bases from J; bases unmatched to any gene: 9. There are 16 residues in the CDR3. The CDR3 loop is CASSFIRGVQYNEQFF. CDR3 coding DNA: TGTGCCAGCAGCTTTATCCGGGGGGTACAGTACAATGAGCAGTTCTTC.

CDR3 loop: CASSVAKAGPNYGYTF. The CDR3 DNA reads TGTGCCAGCAGCGTAGCTAAGGCAGGGCCCAACTATGGCTACACCTTC. The chain carries TRBV9 and TRBJ1-2; D perhaps matches TRBD1 (5 bases). This CDR3 is 16 amino acids long. Trimming pared 0 bases from V and 2 bases from J, leaving 14 bases between. The germline V gene encodes CDR1 SGDLS and CDR2 YYNGEE.

The gene calls are TRBV27 and TRBJ2-7; D may match TRBD1 or TRBD2 (6 bases each). The V end lost 2 bases, the J end lost 7 bases, and 12 bases lay between the germline ends. Germline CDR1 MNHEY, CDR2 SMNVEV (reference sequence). The CDR3 has 13 amino acids. The CDR3 is CASSLRGAGEQYF. CDR3 sequence (DNA): TGTGCCAGCAGTTTAAGGGGGGCGGGTGAGCAGTACTTC.

The chain employs TRBV5-4 and TRBJ1-2, with TRBD1 identical over 11 bases. Germline V lookup: CDR1 SGHNT, CDR2 YYREEE (reference sequence). This CDR3 has 13 residues. V gave up 0 bases and J gave up 8 bases; unmatched junction bases: 0. CDR3 in amino acids: CASSLGTGGGYTF. For the CDR3, the DNA is TGTGCCAGCAGCTTGGGGACAGGGGGCGGCTACACCTTC.

The J gene is TRBJ1-1, the V gene TRBV27, with TRBD1 matching over 9 bases. Germline CDR1 MNHEY, CDR2 SMNVEV (reference sequence). V lost 6 bases to trimming and J lost 2 bases; unmatched junction nucleotides: 4. The length of the CDR3 is 14 residues. As DNA, the CDR3 is TGTGCCAGCAGATTGGGACAGGGTAACACTGAAGCTTTCTTT. Protein sequence: CASRLGQGNTEAFF.

Remarks on this clone: Relative to the germline gene, one junction end is altered; a read error may explain this. V and J are TRBV7-7 and TRBJ2-5, with D maybe TRBD2 (5 bases). This CDR3 is built from 14 residues. Germline CDR1 SSHAT, CDR2 FNYEAQ (reference sequence). The CDR3 DNA sequence: TGTGCTAGCAGCTTACGCGGCGGGTTGGAGACCCAGTACTTC. It is translated as CASSLRGGLETQYF.

The chain links TRBV5-4 to TRBJ1-2; D not certain. The CDR3 is 13 residues long. Deletions cut 4 bases from V and 8 bases from J, with 15 bases between. Germline V gene data show CDR1 as SGHNT and CDR2 as YYREEE (reference sequence). CDR3 protein: CASSATEFHGYTF. Here the CDR3 DNA reads TGTGCCAGCAGCGCAACAGAATTTCACGGCTACACCTTC.

The genes are TRBV28 and TRBJ2-1; D unclear. CDR1 and CDR2 from the germline V gene are MDHEN and SYDVKM. The CDR3 runs 11 residues. V was trimmed by 7 bases and J by 8 bases, leaving 9 bases between them. The CDR3 reads CASTDSYEQFF. The CDR3 DNA reads TGTGCCAGCACCGATAGCTATGAGCAGTTCTTC.

The chain employs TRBV11-2 and TRBJ2-2; D call uncertain. V was clipped by 2 bases and J by 4 bases, with 11 bases between them. The CDR3 covers 15 residues. Germline V gene sequence: CDR1 SGHAT, CDR2 FQNNGV. The CDR3 loop is CASSLSFGLTGELFF. CDR3 DNA sequence: TGTGCCAGCAGCTTATCATTTGGGCTCACCGGGGAGCTGTTTTTT.

The rearrangement joins TRBV2 to TRBJ2-7; the D call may be TRBD1 or TRBD2 (6 bases each). CDR1 SNHLY and CDR2 FYNNEI come from the germline V gene. V gave up 7 bases and J gave up 4 bases, with 11 bases separating them. The length of the CDR3 is 12 residues. CDR3 DNA: TGTGCCAGCATAGGGGGGCCGTACGAGCAGTACTTC. Translation: CASIGGPYEQYF.

This rearrangement joins TRBV2 to TRBJ1-1, with D perhaps TRBD1 (6 bases). Trimming removed 5 bases at V and 5 bases at J, with 9 bases between. CDR1 is SNHLY and CDR2 is FYNNEI in the germline V gene. This CDR3 is built from 12 residues. CDR3 region: CASSPTGTEAFF. DNA for the CDR3: TGTGCCAGCAGTCCTACAGGGACTGAAGCTTTCTTT. Full variable domain (rest looked up from reference TRBV2 and TRBJ1-1): EPEVTQTPSHQVTQMGQEVILRCVPISNHLYFYWYRQILGQKVEFLVSFYNNEISEKSEIFDDQFSVERPDGSNFTLKIRSTKLEDSAMYFCASSPTGTEAFFGQGTRLTVV.